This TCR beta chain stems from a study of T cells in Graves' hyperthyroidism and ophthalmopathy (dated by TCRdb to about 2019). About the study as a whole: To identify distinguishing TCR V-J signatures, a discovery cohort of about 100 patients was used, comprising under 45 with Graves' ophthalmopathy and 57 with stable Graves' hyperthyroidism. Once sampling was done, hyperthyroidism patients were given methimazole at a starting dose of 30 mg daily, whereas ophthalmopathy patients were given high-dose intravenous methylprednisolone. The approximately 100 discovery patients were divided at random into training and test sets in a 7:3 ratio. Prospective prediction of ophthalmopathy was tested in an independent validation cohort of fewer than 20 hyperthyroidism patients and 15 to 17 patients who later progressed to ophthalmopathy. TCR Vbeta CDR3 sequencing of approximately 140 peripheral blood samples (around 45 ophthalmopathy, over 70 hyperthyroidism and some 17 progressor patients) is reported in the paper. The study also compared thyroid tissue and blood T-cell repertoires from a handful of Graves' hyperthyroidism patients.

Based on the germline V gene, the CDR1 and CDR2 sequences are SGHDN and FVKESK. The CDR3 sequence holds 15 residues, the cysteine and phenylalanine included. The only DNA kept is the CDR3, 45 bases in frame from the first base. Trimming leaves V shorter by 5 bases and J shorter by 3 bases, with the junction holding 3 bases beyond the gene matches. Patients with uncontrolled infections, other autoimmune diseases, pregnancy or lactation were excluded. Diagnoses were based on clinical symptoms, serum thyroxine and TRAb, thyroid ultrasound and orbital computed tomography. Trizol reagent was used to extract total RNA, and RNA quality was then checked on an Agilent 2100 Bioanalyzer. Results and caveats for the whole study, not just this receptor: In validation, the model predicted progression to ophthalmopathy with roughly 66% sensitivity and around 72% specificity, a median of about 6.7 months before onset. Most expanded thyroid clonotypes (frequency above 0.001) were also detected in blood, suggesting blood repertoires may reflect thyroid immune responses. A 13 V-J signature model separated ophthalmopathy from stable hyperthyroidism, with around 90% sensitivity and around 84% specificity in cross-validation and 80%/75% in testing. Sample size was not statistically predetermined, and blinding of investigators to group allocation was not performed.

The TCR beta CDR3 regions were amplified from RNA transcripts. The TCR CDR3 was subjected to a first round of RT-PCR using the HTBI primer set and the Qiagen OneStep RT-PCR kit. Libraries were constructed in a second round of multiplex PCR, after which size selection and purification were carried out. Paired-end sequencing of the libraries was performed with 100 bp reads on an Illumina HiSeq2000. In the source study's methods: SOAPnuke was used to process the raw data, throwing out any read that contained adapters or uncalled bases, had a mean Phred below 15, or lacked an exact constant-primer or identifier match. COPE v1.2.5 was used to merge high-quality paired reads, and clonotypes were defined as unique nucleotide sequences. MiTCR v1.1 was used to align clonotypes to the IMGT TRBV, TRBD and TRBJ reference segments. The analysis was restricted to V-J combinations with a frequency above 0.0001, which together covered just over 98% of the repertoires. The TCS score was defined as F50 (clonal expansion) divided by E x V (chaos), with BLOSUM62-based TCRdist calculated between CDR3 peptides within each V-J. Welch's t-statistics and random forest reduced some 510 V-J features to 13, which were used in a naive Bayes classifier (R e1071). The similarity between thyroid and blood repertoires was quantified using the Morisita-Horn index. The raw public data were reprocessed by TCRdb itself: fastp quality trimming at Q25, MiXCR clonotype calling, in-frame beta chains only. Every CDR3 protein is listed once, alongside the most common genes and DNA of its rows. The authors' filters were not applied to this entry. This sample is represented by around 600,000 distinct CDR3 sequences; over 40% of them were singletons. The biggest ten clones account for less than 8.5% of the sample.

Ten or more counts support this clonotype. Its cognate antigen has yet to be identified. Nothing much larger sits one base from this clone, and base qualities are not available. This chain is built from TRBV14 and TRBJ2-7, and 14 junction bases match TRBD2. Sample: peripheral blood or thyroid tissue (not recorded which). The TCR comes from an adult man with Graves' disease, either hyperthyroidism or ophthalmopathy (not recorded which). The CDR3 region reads CASSYGTSGGYEQYF. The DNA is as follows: TGTGCCAGCAGCTACGGGACTAGCGGGGGCTACGAGCAGTACTTC.